The clone carrying this T cell receptor (beta chain) was detected only a few times. The V end was cut by 2 bases, the J end by 4 bases, with 3 bases between. This CDR3 region has 13 residues. Germline V gene data show CDR1 as SGHDN and CDR2 as FVKESK. Clones were read by immunoSEQ multiplex PCR, and TCRdb kept only the in-frame ones, dropping some. This table holds some 470,000 clones, 60% to 85% found once. The source of the sample is a study of shared clonotypes between healthy human individuals. The sequence was obtained from a woman in her 40s in good health. Some clones in this sample may be carry-over from other donors' samples. The sequencing sample was made of PBMCs. The genes are TRBV14 and TRBJ1-6; no definite D call. The CDR3 region is CASSQTYNSPLHF. CDR3 nucleotide sequence: TGTGCCAGCAGCCAAACTTATAATTCACCCCTCCACTTT.